This T cell receptor beta chain was identified during a study of tumor and adjacent non-tumor tissue in lung cancer. Study-level information: Histology: about a dozen adenocarcinoma, a couple of squamous cell carcinoma, 1 small cell lung cancer. Patients were aged about 30 to 80, nine to eleven men and 4 to 6 women, stage I to III. Study-wide results and limits: Significantly higher TCR diversity was found in tumor than normal lung. Tumor repertoires had a smaller top 100 clone share than normal lung.

TCRbeta libraries were built with three rounds of nested PCR, modified from ARM-PCR. TCRdb fed the multiplex PCR reads into MiXCR, producing one record per CDR3 protein. The sample holds approximately 66,000 distinct CDR3 sequences, roughly 57% seen once. This CDR3 has 12 amino acids. Germline V CDR1 and CDR2: SEHNR, FQNEAQ (reference sequence). Trimming left V 5 bases short and J 5 bases short, with 10 bases between. This clonotype was observed at least ten times. Its antigen is not identified. RNA was extracted from bulk tissue without any cell sorting. Distant lung tissue was collected more than 3 cm away from the tumor edge.

The specimen was distant non-tumor lung tissue. The chain couples TRBV7-9 to TRBJ2-7; D is perhaps TRBD2 (5 bases). The source is a man between 65 and 80 years old with non-small cell lung cancer. CDR3 region: CASSPGSNEQYF. CDR3 nucleotides: TGTGCCAGCAGCCCGGGGAGTAACGAGCAGTACTTC.